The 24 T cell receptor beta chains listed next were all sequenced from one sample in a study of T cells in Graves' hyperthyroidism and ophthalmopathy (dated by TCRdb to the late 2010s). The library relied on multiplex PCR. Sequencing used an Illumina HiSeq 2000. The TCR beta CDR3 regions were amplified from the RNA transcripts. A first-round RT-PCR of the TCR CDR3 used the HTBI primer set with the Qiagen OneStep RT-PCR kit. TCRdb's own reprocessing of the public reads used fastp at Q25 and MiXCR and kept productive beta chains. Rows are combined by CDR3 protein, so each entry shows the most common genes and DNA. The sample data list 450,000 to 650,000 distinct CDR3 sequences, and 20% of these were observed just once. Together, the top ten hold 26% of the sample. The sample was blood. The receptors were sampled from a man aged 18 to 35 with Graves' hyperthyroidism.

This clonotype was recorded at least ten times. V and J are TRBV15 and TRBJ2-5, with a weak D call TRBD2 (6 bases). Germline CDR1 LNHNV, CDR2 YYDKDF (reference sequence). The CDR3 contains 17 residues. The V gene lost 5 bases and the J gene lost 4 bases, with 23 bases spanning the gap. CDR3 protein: CATSEHPPPAGIETQYF. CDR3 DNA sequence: TGTGCCACCAGCGAACACCCCCCCCCGGCGGGGATAGAGACCCAGTACTTC.

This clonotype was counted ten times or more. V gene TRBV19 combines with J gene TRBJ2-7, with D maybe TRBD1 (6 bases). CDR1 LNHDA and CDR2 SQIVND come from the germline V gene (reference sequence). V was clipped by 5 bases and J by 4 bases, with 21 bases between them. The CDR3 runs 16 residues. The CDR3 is CASSPGPGQEGYEQYF. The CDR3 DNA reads TGTGCCAGTAGTCCAGGGCCGGGACAAGAGGGGTACGAGCAGTACTTC.

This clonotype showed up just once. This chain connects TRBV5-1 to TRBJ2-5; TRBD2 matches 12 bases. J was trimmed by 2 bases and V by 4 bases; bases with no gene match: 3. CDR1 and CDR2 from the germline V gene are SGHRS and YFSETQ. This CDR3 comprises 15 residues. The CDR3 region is CASSKTSGRQETQYF. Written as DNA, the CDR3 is TGCGCCAGCAGCAAGACTAGCGGGAGACAAGAGACCCAGTACTTC.

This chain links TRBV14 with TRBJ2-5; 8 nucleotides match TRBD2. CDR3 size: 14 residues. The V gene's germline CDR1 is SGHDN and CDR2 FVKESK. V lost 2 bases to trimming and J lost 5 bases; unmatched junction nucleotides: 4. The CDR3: CASSQISGDETQYF. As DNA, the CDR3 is TGTGCCAGCAGCCAAATTAGCGGGGACGAGACCCAGTACTTC.

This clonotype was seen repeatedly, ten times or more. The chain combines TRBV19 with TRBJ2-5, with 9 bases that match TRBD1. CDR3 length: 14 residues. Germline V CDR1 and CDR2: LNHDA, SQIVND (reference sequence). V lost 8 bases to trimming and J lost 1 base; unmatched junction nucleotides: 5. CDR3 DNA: TGTGCCAGTGGGGGACAGGGATCCCAAGAGACCCAGTACTTC. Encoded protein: CASGGQGSQETQYF.

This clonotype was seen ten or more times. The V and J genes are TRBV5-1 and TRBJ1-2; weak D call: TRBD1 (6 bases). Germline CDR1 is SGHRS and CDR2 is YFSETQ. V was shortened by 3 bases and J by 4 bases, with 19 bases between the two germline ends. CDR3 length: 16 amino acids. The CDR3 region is CASSSYPDSISYGYTF. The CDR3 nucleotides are TGCGCCAGCAGCTCGTACCCGGACAGCATAAGCTATGGCTACACCTTC. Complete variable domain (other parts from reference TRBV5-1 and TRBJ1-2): KAGVTQTPRYLIKTRGQQVTLSCSPISGHRSVSWYQQTPGQGLQFLFEYFSETQRNKGNFPGRFSGRQFSNSRSEMNVSTLELGDSALYLCASSSYPDSISYGYTFGSGTRLTVV.

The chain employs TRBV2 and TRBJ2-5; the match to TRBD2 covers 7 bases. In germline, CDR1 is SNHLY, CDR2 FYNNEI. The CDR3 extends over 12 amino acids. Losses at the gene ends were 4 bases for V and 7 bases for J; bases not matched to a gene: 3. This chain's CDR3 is CASSATGGTQYF. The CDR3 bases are TGTGCCAGCAGTGCCACGGGGGGGACCCAGTACTTC.

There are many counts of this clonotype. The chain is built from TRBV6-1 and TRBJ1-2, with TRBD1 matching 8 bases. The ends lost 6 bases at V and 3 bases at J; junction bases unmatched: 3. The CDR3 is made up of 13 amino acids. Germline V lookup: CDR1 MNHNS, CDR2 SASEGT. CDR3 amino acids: CASRSTGDYGYTF. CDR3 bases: TGTGCCAGCAGGTCGACAGGGGACTATGGCTACACCTTC.

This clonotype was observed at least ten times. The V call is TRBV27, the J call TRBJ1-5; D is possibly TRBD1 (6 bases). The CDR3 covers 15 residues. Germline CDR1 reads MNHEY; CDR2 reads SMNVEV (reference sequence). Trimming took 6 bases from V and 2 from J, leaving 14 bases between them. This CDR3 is CASSPTGIRNQPQHF. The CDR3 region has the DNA TGTGCCAGCAGCCCTACAGGGATCCGCAATCAGCCCCAGCATTTT.

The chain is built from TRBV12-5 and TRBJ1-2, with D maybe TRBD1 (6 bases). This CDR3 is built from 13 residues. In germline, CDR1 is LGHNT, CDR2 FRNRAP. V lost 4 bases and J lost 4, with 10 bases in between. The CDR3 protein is CASGSGTPYGYTF. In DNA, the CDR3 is TGTGCTAGTGGTTCGGGGACACCCTATGGCTACACCTTC.

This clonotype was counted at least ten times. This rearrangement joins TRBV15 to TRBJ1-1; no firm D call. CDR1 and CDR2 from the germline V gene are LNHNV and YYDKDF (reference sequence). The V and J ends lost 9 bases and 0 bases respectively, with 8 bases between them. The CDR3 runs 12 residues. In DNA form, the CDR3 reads TGTGCCACAACCGATATGAACACTGAAGCTTTCTTT. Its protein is CATTDMNTEAFF.

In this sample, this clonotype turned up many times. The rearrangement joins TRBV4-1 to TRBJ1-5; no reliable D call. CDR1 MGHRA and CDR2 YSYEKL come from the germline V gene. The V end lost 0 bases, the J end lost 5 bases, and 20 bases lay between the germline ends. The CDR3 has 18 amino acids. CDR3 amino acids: CASSQDHRIKGIHQPQHF. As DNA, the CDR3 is TGCGCCAGCAGCCAAGATCATAGAATTAAAGGGATCCATCAGCCCCAGCATTTT.

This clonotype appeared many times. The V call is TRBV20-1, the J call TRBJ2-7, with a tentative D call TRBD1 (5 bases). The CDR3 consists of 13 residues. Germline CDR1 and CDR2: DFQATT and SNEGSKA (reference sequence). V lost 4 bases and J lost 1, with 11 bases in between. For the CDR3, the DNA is TGCAGTGCTATCCGGACACATTCCTACGAGCAGTACTTC. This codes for CSAIRTHSYEQYF.

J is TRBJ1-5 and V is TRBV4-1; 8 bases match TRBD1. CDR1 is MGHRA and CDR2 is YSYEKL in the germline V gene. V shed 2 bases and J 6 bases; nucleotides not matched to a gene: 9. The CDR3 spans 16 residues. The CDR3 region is CASSQHDRGGSQPQHF. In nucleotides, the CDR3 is TGCGCCAGCAGCCAACATGACAGGGGAGGCAGTCAGCCCCAGCATTTT.

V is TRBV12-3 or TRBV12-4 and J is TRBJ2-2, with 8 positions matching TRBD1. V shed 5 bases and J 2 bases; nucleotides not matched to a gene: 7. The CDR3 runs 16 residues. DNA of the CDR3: TGTGCCAGCAGTCCGCAGGGGGCCGCTAACACCGGGGAGCTGTTTTTT. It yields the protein CASSPQGAANTGELFF.

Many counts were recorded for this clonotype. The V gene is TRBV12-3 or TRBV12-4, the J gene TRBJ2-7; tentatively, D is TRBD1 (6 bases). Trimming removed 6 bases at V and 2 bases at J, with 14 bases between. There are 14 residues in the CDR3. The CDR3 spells CASSPRGRTYEQYF. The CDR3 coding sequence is TGTGCCAGCAGCCCCAGGGGTAGGACCTACGAGCAGTACTTC.

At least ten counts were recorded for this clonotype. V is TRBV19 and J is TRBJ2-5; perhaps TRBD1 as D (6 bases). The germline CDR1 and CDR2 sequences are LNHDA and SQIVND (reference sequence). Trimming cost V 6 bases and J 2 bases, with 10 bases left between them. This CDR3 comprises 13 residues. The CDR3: CASSAGQQETQYF. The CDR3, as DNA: TGTGCCAGTAGCGCAGGACAGCAAGAGACCCAGTACTTC.

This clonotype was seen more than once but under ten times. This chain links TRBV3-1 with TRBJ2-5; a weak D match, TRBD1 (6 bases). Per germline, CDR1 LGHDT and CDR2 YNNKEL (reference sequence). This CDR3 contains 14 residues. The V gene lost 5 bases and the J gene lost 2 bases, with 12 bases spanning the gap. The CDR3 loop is CASSGRQVQETQYF. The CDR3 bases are TGTGCCAGCAGCGGGCGACAGGTACAAGAGACCCAGTACTTC.

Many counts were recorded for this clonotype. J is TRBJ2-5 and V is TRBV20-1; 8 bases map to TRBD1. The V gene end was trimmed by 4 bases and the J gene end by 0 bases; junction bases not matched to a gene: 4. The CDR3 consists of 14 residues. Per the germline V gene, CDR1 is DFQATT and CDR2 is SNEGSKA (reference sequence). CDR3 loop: CSAKPGGHQETQYF. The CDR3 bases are TGCAGTGCTAAGCCAGGGGGCCACCAAGAGACCCAGTACTTC.

The CDR3 DNA follows: TGTGCCAGCAGCTCCATACAGGGGGCGTGGACCGGGGAGCTGTTTTTT. This codes for CASSSIQGAWTGELFF. V gene TRBV11-2 combines with J gene TRBJ2-2, with 9 bases matching TRBD1. Trimming at V came to 4 bases and at J to 5 bases, leaving 8 bases not matched to a gene. Germline V gene lookup returns CDR1 SGHAT and CDR2 FQNNGV. This CDR3 comprises 16 residues.

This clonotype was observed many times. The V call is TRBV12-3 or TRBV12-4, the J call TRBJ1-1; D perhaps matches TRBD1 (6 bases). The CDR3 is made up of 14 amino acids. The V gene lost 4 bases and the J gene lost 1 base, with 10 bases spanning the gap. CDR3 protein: CASSSDRANTEAFF. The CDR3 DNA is TGTGCCAGCAGTTCGGACAGAGCGAACACTGAAGCTTTCTTT.

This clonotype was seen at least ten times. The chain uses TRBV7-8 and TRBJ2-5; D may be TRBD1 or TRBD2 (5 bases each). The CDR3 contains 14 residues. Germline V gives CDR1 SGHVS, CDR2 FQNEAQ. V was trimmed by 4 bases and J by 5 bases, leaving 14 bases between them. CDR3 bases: TGTGCCAGCAGCTACAGGTTTCGCGGGGAGACCCAGTACTTC. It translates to CASSYRFRGETQYF.

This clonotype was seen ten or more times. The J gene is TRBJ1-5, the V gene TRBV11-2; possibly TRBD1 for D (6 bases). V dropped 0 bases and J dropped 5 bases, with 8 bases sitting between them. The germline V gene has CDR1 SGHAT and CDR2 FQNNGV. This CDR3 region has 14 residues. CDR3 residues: CASSLEGGHQPQHF. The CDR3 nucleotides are TGTGCCAGCAGCTTAGAAGGGGGGCATCAGCCCCAGCATTTT. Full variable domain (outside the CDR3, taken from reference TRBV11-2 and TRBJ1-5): EAGVAQSPRYKIIEKRQSVAFWCNPISGHATLYWYQQILGQGPKLLIQFQNNGVVDDSQLPKDRFSAERLKGVDSTLKIQPAKLEDSAVYLCASSLEGGHQPQHFGDGTRLSIL.

The CDR3 DNA reads as TGTGCCAGCAGCTCTAGAAGGGGGGCTAACTATGGCTACACCTTC. Its translation: CASSSRRGANYGYTF. This chain connects TRBV7-8 to TRBJ1-2; a possible D gene is TRBD1 (6 bases). The CDR3 consists of 15 residues. Per the germline V gene, CDR1 is SGHVS and CDR2 is FQNEAQ. Deletions cut 4 bases from V and 0 bases from J, with 12 bases between.